This T cell receptor beta chain was observed in a study of shared clonotypes between healthy human individuals. Several immunoSEQ plates held equal portions of the genomic DNA taken from each subset. TCRdb's table, derived via immunoSEQ multiplex PCR, lists solely in-frame clones and lacks some. The data contain about 2 million clones, about 95% of them singletons. Naive CD8 isolation took CD45RO-negative cells positively selected for CCR7 and excluded terminally differentiated effector memory CD45RA+ cells. Nashville, Tennessee was home to all donors, each a Caucasian adult. This CDR3 spans 14 amino acids. Germline V gene lookup returns CDR1 SGHDN and CDR2 FVKESK. The ends were cut back, 0 bases at V and 6 bases at J, with 12 bases in the middle.

The rearrangement links TRBV14 to TRBJ2-7; D is uncertain. This sequence originates from a man aged 18 to 35 in good health. Sequences were obtained from naive CD8+ T cells sorted from blood. CDR3 amino acids: CASSQDSGFFEQYF. As DNA, the CDR3 is TGTGCCAGCAGCCAAGATTCCGGGTTTTTCGAGCAGTACTTC. The full variable domain, rest sourced from reference TRBV14 and TRBJ2-7, is EAGVTQFPSHSVIEKGQTVTLRCDPISGHDNLYWYRRVMGKEIKFLLHFVKESKQDESGMPNNRFLAERTGGTYSTLKVQPAELEDSGVYFCASSQDSGFFEQYFGPGTRLTVT.